The clone carrying this TCR beta chain was found once. The data derive from a study of technical replicates of blood from several donors. Sequenced by immunoSEQ multiplex PCR; TCRdb stores in-frame clones only, minus some. The data show 87,000 or so clones, around 93% seen once. The germline V gene has CDR1 SGHNT and CDR2 YYREEE (reference sequence). V trimming: 9 bases; J trimming: 3 bases; junction bases outside the gene matches: 16. The CDR3 is 16 amino acids. This receptor was identified in a human donor in good health. Sequencing was performed on T cells isolated from PBMCs. The V gene is TRBV5-4, the J gene TRBJ2-7; 9 nucleotides align to TRBD2. CDR3 in amino acids: CATRLGASGTVYEQYF. In DNA, the CDR3 is TGTGCCACGCGGCTAGGGGCTAGCGGGACTGTCTACGAGCAGTACTTC.